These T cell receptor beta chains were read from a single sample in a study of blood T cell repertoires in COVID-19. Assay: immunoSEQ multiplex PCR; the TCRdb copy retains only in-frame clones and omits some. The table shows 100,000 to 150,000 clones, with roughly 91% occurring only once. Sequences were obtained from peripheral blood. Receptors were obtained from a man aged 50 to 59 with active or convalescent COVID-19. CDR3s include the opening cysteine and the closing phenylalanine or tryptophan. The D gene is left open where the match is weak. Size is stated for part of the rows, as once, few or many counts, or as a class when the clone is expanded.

cdr3_aa: CASTSHGAQSEKLFF
cdr3_nt: TGTGCCAGCACCTCACATGGGGCCCAGAGTGAAAAACTGTTTTTT
v_call: TRBV28
d_call: -
j_call: TRBJ1-4
clone_size: -

cdr3_aa: CASSDAGTGFNQPQHF
cdr3_nt: TGTGCCAGCAGCGACGCCGGGACAGGGTTTAATCAGCCCCAGCATTTT
v_call: TRBV7-8
d_call: TRBD1
j_call: TRBJ1-5
clone_size: -

cdr3_aa: CASSSDGDSPLHF
cdr3_nt: TGTGCCAGCAGCTCGGATGGAGATTCACCCCTCCACTTT
v_call: TRBV11-3
d_call: -
j_call: TRBJ1-6
clone_size: -

cdr3_aa: CAISELQGHTEAFF
cdr3_nt: TGTGCCATCAGTGAACTCCAGGGCCACACTGAAGCTTTCTTT
v_call: TRBV10-3
d_call: -
j_call: TRBJ1-1
clone_size: -

cdr3_aa: CASSLYRVNTEAFF
cdr3_nt: TGCGCCAGCAGCTTATACAGGGTGAACACTGAAGCTTTCTTT
v_call: TRBV5-1
d_call: -
j_call: TRBJ1-1
clone_size: many

cdr3_aa: CAISEEGFSGRNEQFF
cdr3_nt: TGTGCCATCAGTGAGGAGGGTTTTAGCGGGAGGAATGAGCAGTTCTTC
v_call: TRBV10-3
d_call: TRBD2
j_call: TRBJ2-1
clone_size: -

cdr3_aa: CASSRLMGRNEQFF
cdr3_nt: TGTGCCAGTAGTCGGCTCATGGGGAGGAATGAGCAGTTCTTC
v_call: TRBV19
d_call: -
j_call: TRBJ2-1
clone_size: -

cdr3_aa: CASSQDRGSGELFF
cdr3_nt: TGCGCCAGCAGCCAAGATAGAGGTTCCGGGGAGCTGTTTTTT
v_call: TRBV4-3
d_call: -
j_call: TRBJ2-2
clone_size: -

cdr3_aa: CASSGTGWETQYF
cdr3_nt: TGTGCCAGCAGCGGGACAGGTTGGGAGACCCAGTACTTC
v_call: TRBV9
d_call: TRBD1
j_call: TRBJ2-5
clone_size: -

cdr3_aa: CASRLAGGPSYNEQFF
cdr3_nt: TGTGCCAGTAGACTAGCGGGAGGCCCCTCCTACAATGAGCAGTTCTTC
v_call: TRBV19
d_call: TRBD2
j_call: TRBJ2-1
clone_size: once

cdr3_aa: CASSLDSPYNEQFF
cdr3_nt: TGTGCCAGCAGCCTGGACAGCCCCTACAATGAGCAGTTCTTC
v_call: TRBV11-2
d_call: -
j_call: TRBJ2-1
clone_size: -

cdr3_aa: CASSFLDRSTDTQYF
cdr3_nt: TGTGCCAGCAGCTTCTTGGACAGGAGCACAGATACGCAGTATTTT
v_call: TRBV5-6
d_call: TRBD1
j_call: TRBJ2-3
clone_size: -

cdr3_aa: CASRSGYNQPQHF
cdr3_nt: TGTGCCAGCAGGTCAGGGTACAATCAGCCCCAGCATTTT
v_call: TRBV6-5
d_call: -
j_call: TRBJ1-5
clone_size: -

cdr3_aa: CAISYRDRGYEQYF
cdr3_nt: TGTGCCATCAGTTACCGGGACAGAGGCTACGAGCAGTACTTC
v_call: TRBV10-3
d_call: TRBD1
j_call: TRBJ2-7
clone_size: -

cdr3_aa: CASSRKASGVAGYNEQFF
cdr3_nt: TGTGCCAGCAGCCGGAAAGCCAGCGGGGTAGCGGGATACAATGAGCAGTTCTTC
v_call: TRBV5-4
d_call: TRBD2
j_call: TRBJ2-1
clone_size: -

cdr3_aa: CASSLVTGYGYTF
cdr3_nt: TGTGCCAGCAGCTTAGTGACAGGGTATGGCTACACCTTC
v_call: TRBV11-2
d_call: TRBD1
j_call: TRBJ1-2
clone_size: -

cdr3_aa: CASSLDRRNTGELFF
cdr3_nt: TGCGCCAGCAGCTTGGACAGGAGGAACACCGGGGAGCTGTTTTTT
v_call: TRBV5-1
d_call: -
j_call: TRBJ2-2
clone_size: -

cdr3_aa: CASSLDSGRQETQYF
cdr3_nt: TGCGCCAGCAGCTTGGATTCAGGGCGGCAAGAGACCCAGTACTTC
v_call: TRBV5-1
d_call: -
j_call: TRBJ2-5
clone_size: once

cdr3_aa: CSASRTPGLYNEQFF
cdr3_nt: TGCAGTGCTAGTCGGACACCTGGCCTCTACAATGAGCAGTTCTTC
v_call: TRBV20-1
d_call: -
j_call: TRBJ2-1
clone_size: -

cdr3_aa: CASSLRQGGTEAFF
cdr3_nt: TGTGCCAGCAGCCTCCGACAGGGGGGCACTGAAGCTTTCTTT
v_call: TRBV28
d_call: TRBD1
j_call: TRBJ1-1
clone_size: -

cdr3_aa: CASSLGLTGQTSGNTIYF
cdr3_nt: TGCGCCAGCAGCTTGGGGTTAACAGGCCAGACCTCTGGAAACACCATATATTTT
v_call: TRBV5-1
d_call: -
j_call: TRBJ1-3
clone_size: -

cdr3_aa: CASSKGGVSGYTF
cdr3_nt: TGCGCCAGCAGCAAAGGCGGGGTTAGTGGCTACACCTTC
v_call: TRBV4-3
d_call: -
j_call: TRBJ1-2
clone_size: -